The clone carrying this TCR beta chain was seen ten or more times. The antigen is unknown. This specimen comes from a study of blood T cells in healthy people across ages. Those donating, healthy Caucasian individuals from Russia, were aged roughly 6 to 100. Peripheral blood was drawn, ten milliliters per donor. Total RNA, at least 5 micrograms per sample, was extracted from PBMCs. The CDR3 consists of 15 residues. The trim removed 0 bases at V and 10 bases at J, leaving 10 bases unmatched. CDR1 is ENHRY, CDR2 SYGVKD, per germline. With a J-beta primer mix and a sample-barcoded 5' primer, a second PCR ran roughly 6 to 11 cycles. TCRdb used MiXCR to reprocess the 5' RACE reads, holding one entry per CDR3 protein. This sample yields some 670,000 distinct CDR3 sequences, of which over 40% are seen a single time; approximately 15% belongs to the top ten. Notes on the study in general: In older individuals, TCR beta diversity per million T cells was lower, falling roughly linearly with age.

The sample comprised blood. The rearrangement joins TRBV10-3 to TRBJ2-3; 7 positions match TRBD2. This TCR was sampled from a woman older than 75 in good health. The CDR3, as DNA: TGTGCCATCAGTGAGTCTGGACTAGAGTTTTCGGCGCAGTATTTT. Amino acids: CAISESGLEFSAQYF.